The entry that follows covers one T cell receptor beta chain sequence. The table came from immunoSEQ multiplex PCR; TCRdb's copy has only in-frame clones and leaves some out. The repertoire holds some 220,000 clones, with 75% to 85% as singletons. This sample was taken from a study of blood T cell repertoires in COVID-19. Germline V gives CDR1 MDHEN, CDR2 SYDVKM. V lost 3 bases to trimming and J lost 0 bases, with 17 bases between them. The CDR3 has 18 residues. The TCR sequence derives from a man over 45 with active or convalescent COVID-19. This sequence joins TRBV28 and TRBJ2-2; the D gene is possibly TRBD2 (6 bases). The sample consisted of peripheral blood. CDR3 in DNA: TGTGCCAGCAGTTTGACCGAGAGATGGGGGGCGAACACCGGGGAGCTGTTTTTT. Its translation is CASSLTERWGANTGELFF.